These 32 T cell receptor beta chains share one sample of origin, sequenced in a study of regulatory T cells in long-lasting Graves disease (dated by TCRdb to 2020 to 2022). The method behind the library was multiplex PCR. Sequencing took place on an Illumina HiSeq 4000. iRepertoire HTBI primers and Arm-PCR amplification of CDR3 regions were used to construct TCR beta libraries. In TCRdb, the public reads were trimmed at Q25 with fastp and aligned with MiXCR, with productive beta chains retained. Under each unique CDR3 protein, matching rows form one entry showing the most common genes and DNA. Here the sample has about 470,000 distinct CDR3 sequences; under 15% occur a single time. Jointly, the top ten make up 16% of the sample. What the time point label conveys for this sample: newly diagnosed GD, antithyroid drugs for less than 3 months. For both TCR sequencing and RNA sequencing, RNA was extracted from PBMCs using TRIzol.

These data were also filed under a second study, of T cells in Graves' hyperthyroidism and ophthalmopathy.

The specimen comprised peripheral blood mononuclear cells (PBMCs), sampled at new diagnosis, from a patient treated with antithyroid drugs. The origin of the receptors is a woman in her twenties or thirties with Graves disease. Donor details come from another sample of the same person, matched by shared clones.

The table lists this clonotype with a few counts. This rearrangement joins TRBV5-1 to TRBJ1-2; tentative D call: TRBD1 (5 bases). V lost 0 bases to trimming and J lost 1 base, with 13 bases between them. The germline V gene has CDR1 SGHRS and CDR2 YFSETQ. CDR3 length: 16 residues. The CDR3 DNA reads as TGCGCCAGCAGCTTGGGCCAGGGCCTGTTTAACTATGGCTACACCTTC. Its translation: CASSLGQGLFNYGYTF.

V is TRBV28 and J is TRBJ2-7, with 10 bases identical to TRBD2. Germline V gene data show CDR1 as MDHEN and CDR2 as SYDVKM. V gave up 4 bases and J gave up 3 bases; unmatched junction bases: 9. The CDR3 runs to 16 residues. CDR3 protein: CASSWGLAGVYYEQYF. The DNA of the CDR3 is TGTGCCAGCAGTTGGGGCCTAGCGGGAGTCTACTACGAGCAGTACTTC.

The rearrangement links TRBV2 to TRBJ2-4; D is ambiguous. With 3 bases removed from V and 0 bases from J, the gap between germline ends came to 9 bases. CDR3 length equals 15 residues. Germline assignment: CDR1 SNHLY and CDR2 FYNNEI. The CDR3 nucleotides are TGTGCCAGCAGTGAGGATGACCTAGCCAAAAACATTCAGTACTTC. It yields the protein CASSEDDLAKNIQYF.

The gene calls are TRBV3-1 and TRBJ2-1; 10 bases map to TRBD2. The CDR3 extends over 18 amino acids. CDR1 LGHDT and CDR2 YNNKEL come from the germline V gene (reference sequence). V shed 4 bases and J 3 bases; nucleotides not matched to a gene: 12. CDR3 amino acids: CASSPQGGLAGVYNEQFF. CDR3 nucleotides: TGTGCCAGCAGCCCGCAGGGAGGGCTAGCGGGAGTCTACAATGAGCAGTTCTTC.

The chain recombines TRBV25-1 with TRBJ1-2; 7 positions agree with TRBD1. Germline V gene sequence: CDR1 MGHDK, CDR2 SYGVNS. Trimming at V came to 7 bases and at J to 7 bases, leaving 21 bases not matched to a gene. This CDR3 has 17 amino acids. CDR3 residues: CASTAAFGQESAGGYTF. The CDR3 DNA reads as TGTGCCAGCACAGCTGCATTCGGACAGGAATCGGCGGGTGGCTACACCTTC.

This chain links TRBV18 with TRBJ2-1; D could derive from TRBD1 or TRBD2 (5 bases each). This CDR3 contains 16 residues. Germline CDR1 is KGHSH and CDR2 is LQKENI. The V and J ends lost 5 bases and 5 bases respectively, with 19 bases between them. CDR3 coding DNA: TGTGCCAGCTCAGAGGGACGTTCTGTGGATAACAATGAGCAGTTCTTC. Translating it yields CASSEGRSVDNNEQFF.

This clonotype was seen a few times. The J gene is TRBJ2-7, the V gene TRBV18; D call uncertain. There are 17 residues in the CDR3. Trimming stripped 1 base from V and 0 bases from J, with 16 bases between. CDR1 and CDR2 (germline): KGHSH, LQKENI. The CDR3 loop reads CASSPRVLSPVSYEQYF. In DNA form, the CDR3 reads TGTGCCAGCTCACCACGGGTTTTAAGCCCGGTCTCCTACGAGCAGTACTTC.

This clonotype was seen only a few times. This may arise from a read error, as a much more abundant clone is one base away. The chain has TRBV20-1 and TRBJ2-1; 10 bases match TRBD2. The V and J ends lost 5 bases and 8 bases, in that order; junction bases with no gene match: 9. This CDR3 spans 14 amino acids. Germline V CDR1 and CDR2: DFQATT, SNEGSKA (reference sequence). The CDR3 DNA is TGCAGTGCTCGGACTAGCGGATTATGGGATGAGCAGTTCTTC. It encodes CSARTSGLWDEQFF.

This clonotype was seen ten or more times. DNA of the CDR3: TGTGCCAGCAGCGTGGGGCAAGATCGGAGAGAGGACCCCTATGGCTACACCTTC. Translating it yields CASSVGQDRREDPYGYTF. The V and J genes are TRBV9 and TRBJ1-2; D might be TRBD1 (5 bases). This CDR3 has 18 amino acids. Germline loops: CDR1 SGDLS, CDR2 YYNGEE. The V gene lost 2 bases and the J gene lost 4 bases, with 24 bases spanning the gap.

This clonotype was observed many times. The J gene is TRBJ2-2, the V gene TRBV2; 9 nucleotides agree with TRBD1. V shed 6 bases and J 6 bases; nucleotides not matched to a gene: 8. The germline gives CDR1 SNHLY, CDR2 FYNNEI. The CDR3 is 15 residues long. The CDR3 DNA reads as TGTGCCAGCAGCCAACGGACAGGGGAGGCCGGGGAGCTGTTTTTT. Protein product: CASSQRTGEAGELFF.

The table lists this clonotype with many counts. The chain couples TRBV30 to TRBJ2-1, with 10 bases identical to TRBD2. V lost 2 bases to trimming and J lost 4 bases; unmatched junction nucleotides: 5. CDR1 GTSNPN and CDR2 SVGIG come from the germline V gene (reference sequence). CDR3 length equals 15 residues. The CDR3 bases are TGTGCCTGGAGTACCGGGACTAGCGCTTACAATGAGCAGTTCTTC. Amino acid sequence: CAWSTGTSAYNEQFF.

At least ten counts were recorded for this clonotype. V usage is TRBV20-1 and J usage is TRBJ2-1; D is uncertain. This CDR3 region has 14 residues. The germline V gene has CDR1 DFQATT and CDR2 SNEGSKA (reference sequence). V shed 0 bases and J shed 8 bases, with 14 bases lying between them. CDR3 region: CSARDWMDSYEQFF. CDR3 nucleotides: TGCAGTGCTAGAGATTGGATGGATTCCTATGAGCAGTTCTTC.

This clonotype was seen ten or more times. The chain links TRBV20-1 to TRBJ2-1; 9 bases are shared with TRBD2. The CDR3 covers 14 residues. From germline, CDR1 is DFQATT and CDR2 SNEGSKA (reference sequence). V lost 3 bases to trimming and J lost 0 bases; unmatched junction nucleotides: 0. The CDR3 bases are TGCAGTGCTAGTAGCGGGAGCTCCTACAATGAGCAGTTCTTC. As protein: CSASSGSSYNEQFF.

This clonotype was found many times. The chain uses TRBV10-3 and TRBJ1-1, with 9 bases aligning to TRBD1. The CDR3 consists of 14 residues. The germline V gene encodes CDR1 ENHRY and CDR2 SYGVKD. Trimming removed 6 bases from V and 2 bases from J; junction bases left unmatched: 4. The CDR3: CAIRTGQGNTEAFF. As DNA, the CDR3 is TGTGCCATCAGGACGGGACAGGGAAACACTGAAGCTTTCTTT.

V is TRBV24-1 and J is TRBJ1-2, with D hard to call. Germline CDR1 and CDR2: KGHDR and SFDVKD. The germline V and J ends were trimmed by 5 bases and 4 bases, with 10 bases remaining between them. The CDR3 totals 13 residues. The CDR3 is CATSAGDFYGYTF. The CDR3 coding sequence is TGTGCCACCAGTGCCGGAGACTTCTATGGCTACACCTTC.

This clonotype was seen just once. Here the CDR3 reads CAISESRGRLNQPQHF. Here the CDR3 DNA reads TGTGCCATCAGTGAGTCAAGGGGGCGACTGAATCAGCCCCAGCATTTT. This chain links TRBV10-3 with TRBJ1-5, with 7 nucleotides matching TRBD1. The germline CDR1 and CDR2 sequences are ENHRY and SYGVKD. The V gene end was trimmed by 0 bases and the J gene end by 4 bases; junction bases not matched to a gene: 6. CDR3 length equals 16 residues.

This clonotype was observed at least ten times. V is TRBV30 and J is TRBJ1-5; tentative D call: TRBD1 (6 bases). There are 11 residues in the CDR3. Trimming took off 5 bases at V and 6 bases at J, with 8 bases between the two ends. Looked up from germline, CDR1 is GTSNPN and CDR2 is SVGIG (reference sequence). The CDR3, as DNA: TGTGCCTGGGGGGGGGCTCAGCCCCAGCATTTT. Translating it yields CAWGGAQPQHF.

This clonotype was picked up a small number of times. The rearrangement joins TRBV24-1 to TRBJ2-3; 11 bases are shared with TRBD2. The V gene end was trimmed by 7 bases and the J gene end by 6 bases; junction bases not matched to a gene: 14. This CDR3 has 17 amino acids. CDR1 is KGHDR, CDR2 SFDVKD, per germline. The CDR3 reads CATRPGLAEANRDTQYF. In nucleotides, the CDR3 is TGTGCCACCAGACCGGGACTAGCGGAAGCCAACCGGGATACGCAGTATTTT.

This clonotype has more than one count but fewer than ten. J is TRBJ2-7 and V is TRBV4-1, with 8 bases lining up with TRBD2. The CDR3 is 14 amino acids. J gave up 7 bases and V 4 bases, and 9 bases lay outside the gene matches. The germline CDR1 and CDR2 sequences are MGHRA and YSYEKL. CDR3 bases: TGCGCCAGCAGCCCTCGGACTAGCTCAAGAGAGCAGTACTTC. This sequence encodes CASSPRTSSREQYF.

This clonotype has only a few counts. V gene TRBV29-1 combines with J gene TRBJ2-7; D is undetermined. CDR1 is SQVTM and CDR2 is ANQGSEA in the germline V gene. This CDR3 comprises 11 residues. V was shortened by 2 bases and J by 3 bases, with 5 bases between the two germline ends. The CDR3 sequence: CSVESFYEQYF. DNA of the CDR3: TGCAGCGTTGAAAGTTTCTACGAGCAGTACTTC.

CDR3: CASSLGVNAYGYTF. CDR3 DNA sequence: TGCGCCAGCAGCTTGGGGGTCAATGCCTATGGCTACACCTTC. The chain combines TRBV5-1 with TRBJ1-2; D gene uncertain. The CDR3 has 14 amino acids. Deletions cut 0 bases from V and 4 bases from J, with 10 bases between. Looked up from germline, CDR1 is SGHRS and CDR2 is YFSETQ.

There are many counts of this clonotype. CDR3 sequence reads: CASSLRASGYNEQFF. CDR3 nucleotide sequence: TGTGCCAGCAGCTTGCGGGCTAGCGGGTACAATGAGCAGTTCTTC. J is TRBJ2-1 and V is TRBV5-6; 8 nucleotides agree with TRBD2. Per the germline V gene, CDR1 is SGHDT and CDR2 is YYEEEE. CDR3 length: 15 amino acids. Germline trimming cut 1 base from V and 4 bases from J; bases unmatched to any gene: 4.

This clonotype was seen at least ten times. This chain joins TRBV12-3 or TRBV12-4 and TRBJ2-2; 9 nucleotides match TRBD2. The CDR3 is 17 residues long. Germline trimming cut 1 base from V and 4 bases from J; bases unmatched to any gene: 7. The chain's CDR3 is CASSLGGRVRGTGELFF. In nucleotides, the CDR3 is TGTGCCAGCAGTTTAGGCGGGAGGGTTCGAGGCACCGGGGAGCTGTTTTTT.

This rearrangement joins TRBV27 to TRBJ2-7; D unclear. The CDR3 has 16 amino acids. Germline loops: CDR1 MNHEY, CDR2 SMNVEV (reference sequence). V was clipped by 2 bases and J by 5 bases, with 19 bases between them. This CDR3 is CASSLTPQADVDEQYF. For the CDR3, the DNA is TGTGCCAGCAGTTTAACCCCGCAGGCAGACGTCGACGAGCAGTACTTC.

This clonotype was detected many times. The chain is built from TRBV7-8 and TRBJ2-7; TRBD1 matches at 8 bases. J was trimmed by 3 bases and V by 3 bases; bases with no gene match: 7. This CDR3 is built from 15 residues. Germline CDR1 is SGHVS and CDR2 is FQNEAQ. CDR3 nucleotides: TGTGCCAGCAGCTTCTCGCAGGGGGCTCTCTACGAGCAGTACTTC. This translates into CASSFSQGALYEQYF.

This clonotype appeared a few times. The chain has TRBV4-1 and TRBJ1-3; D gene unclear. CDR1 is MGHRA and CDR2 is YSYEKL in the germline V gene. This CDR3 has 13 amino acids. V lost 8 bases, J lost 0 bases, and 8 bases lay in between. CDR3 in amino acids: CASRAHSGNTIYF. Written as DNA, the CDR3 is TGCGCCAGCCGGGCCCACTCTGGAAACACCATATATTTT.

This clonotype was detected ten times or more. V gene TRBV9 combines with J gene TRBJ2-7; 7 bases are a match to TRBD1. Trimming removed 5 bases from V and 4 bases from J; junction bases left unmatched: 3. From germline, CDR1 is SGDLS and CDR2 YYNGEE. The CDR3 spans 12 residues. DNA of the CDR3: TGTGCCAGCAGTAAACAGGGGTACGAGCAGTACTTC. As protein: CASSKQGYEQYF.

V is TRBV14 and J is TRBJ1-2, with D possibly TRBD1 on 5 matching bases. The germline V gene encodes CDR1 SGHDN and CDR2 FVKESK. Trimming stripped 1 base from V and 6 bases from J, with 12 bases between. CDR3 size: 14 residues. The CDR3, as DNA: TGTGCCAGCAGCCAAGGGGGACCTCGCAATGGCTACACCTTC. It yields the protein CASSQGGPRNGYTF. Supplemented by reference TRBV14 and TRBJ1-2, the full variable domain reads EAGVTQFPSHSVIEKGQTVTLRCDPISGHDNLYWYRRVMGKEIKFLLHFVKESKQDESGMPNNRFLAERTGGTYSTLKVQPAELEDSGVYFCASSQGGPRNGYTFGSGTRLTVV.

This clonotype has ten or more counts. The gene calls are TRBV5-1 and TRBJ2-7, with 9 bases lining up with TRBD2. V lost 4 bases, J lost 3 bases, and 8 bases stayed unmatched. Germline V gene lookup returns CDR1 SGHRS and CDR2 YFSETQ. CDR3 length: 15 residues. The CDR3 reads CASSTELAGNYEQYF. CDR3 sequence (DNA): TGCGCCAGCAGCACCGAGCTAGCGGGAAACTACGAGCAGTACTTC. The whole variable domain, filled in from reference TRBV5-1 and TRBJ2-7, reads KAGVTQTPRYLIKTRGQQVTLSCSPISGHRSVSWYQQTPGQGLQFLFEYFSETQRNKGNFPGRFSGRQFSNSRSEMNVSTLELGDSALYLCASSTELAGNYEQYFGPGTRLTVT.

J is TRBJ2-1 and V is TRBV6-2 or TRBV6-3; D may be TRBD2 (6 bases). Trimming shortened V by 6 bases and J by 0 bases, and 15 bases separated the two germline ends. The CDR3 contains 16 residues. CDR1 and CDR2 from the germline V gene are MNHEY and SVGEGT. Written as DNA, the CDR3 is TGTGCCAGCAGGGGAGGAGCGGCGAGCTCCTACAATGAGCAGTTCTTC. Translating it yields CASRGGAASSYNEQFF.

This clonotype has at least ten counts. The V and J genes are TRBV3-1 and TRBJ2-1; TRBD1 aligns across 7 bases. The V gene's germline CDR1 is LGHDT and CDR2 YNNKEL (reference sequence). The CDR3 has 15 amino acids. The V segment lost 4 bases and the J segment 7 bases; nucleotides outside the gene matches: 10. The chain's CDR3 is CASSPNRGATNEQFF. CDR3 nucleotide sequence: TGTGCCAGCAGCCCTAACAGGGGTGCTACGAATGAGCAGTTCTTC.

The chain recombines TRBV10-3 with TRBJ1-1; maybe TRBD1 (5 bases). This CDR3 has 18 residues. V lost 6 bases and J lost 5, with 28 bases in between. Germline V gives CDR1 ENHRY, CDR2 SYGVKD. The CDR3 protein is CAIRKFTGSHGGSTEAFF. CDR3 sequence (DNA): TGTGCCATCAGGAAGTTCACAGGTAGCCACGGAGGTAGTACTGAAGCTTTCTTT.